This T cell receptor beta chain was recovered during a study of T cell repertoires in cytomegalovirus infection. Study-wide context: Recently identified HLA-C-restricted CMV epitopes were among the peptides used.

This CDR3 contains 16 residues. The V segment lost 0 bases and the J segment 8 bases; nucleotides outside the gene matches: 8. Looked up from germline, CDR1 is LNHDA and CDR2 is SQIVND (reference sequence). On this clonotype: The antigen is undetermined.

TCRdb processed the reads anew with MiXCR; each CDR3 protein has one entry. Here the sample spans 900,000 to 950,000 distinct CDR3 sequences, more than 25% being singletons. The source of this sequence is a human donor in good health (CMV status not recorded). Some clones in this sample may be carry-over from other donors' samples. Sequenced material: cultured CD8+ T cells from PBMCs, taken from culture after CMV antigen stimulation. The chain combines TRBV19 with TRBJ1-2, with TRBD1 matching 11 bases. The DNA of the CDR3 is TGTGCCAGTAGTATAGACTTGGACAGGGGGCGCGACGGCTACACCTTC. This encodes CASSIDLDRGRDGYTF.